This T cell receptor beta chain originates from a study of cytomegalovirus exposure and HLA in healthy donors. PCR used 60 Vbeta primers and 13 Jbeta primers. The data were produced by immunoSEQ multiplex PCR, yet TCRdb's version contains in-frame clones alone and is incomplete. This table has about 69,000 clones, 55% to 75% appearing once. The sequence was collected from a woman between 25 and 40 years old in good health and CMV-seronegative. What was sequenced was PBMCs.

The CDR3 region has the DNA TGTGCCAGTAGTCGACAAAGGGGCGCCGAAGCCTACGAGCAGTACTTC. It specifies CASSRQRGAEAYEQYF. This sequence joins TRBV19 and TRBJ2-7; possibly TRBD1 for D (5 bases). The germline V and J ends were trimmed by 5 bases and 2 bases, with 19 bases remaining between them. The CDR3 has 16 residues. Per the germline V gene, CDR1 is LNHDA and CDR2 is SQIVND (reference sequence).